Presented here are 27 T cell receptor beta chains from one specimen sequenced in a study of blood T cell repertoires in COVID-19. Some clones are missing from TCRdb's copy, which holds only in-frame ones; the method was immunoSEQ multiplex PCR. The sample has roughly 300,000 clones, over 75% seen once. The sequenced sample consisted of PBMCs or T cells enriched from blood (not recorded which). These receptors were taken from a woman between 25 and 40 years old who had recovered from COVID-19.

V and J are TRBV25-1 and TRBJ2-3, with 10 bases identical to TRBD2. The CDR3 consists of 16 residues. The germline V gene has CDR1 MGHDK and CDR2 SYGVNS. Germline trimming cut 1 base from V and 3 bases from J; bases unmatched to any gene: 4. In nucleotides, the CDR3 is TGTGCCAGCAGTGAATTTTTAGCGGGAGGAACAGATACGCAGTATTTT. This gives the protein CASSEFLAGGTDTQYF.

The CDR3 spells CASSSSTASNEKLFF. The CDR3 DNA sequence: TGTGCCAGCAGCTCCTCTACAGCTTCTAATGAAAAACTGTTTTTT. The chain is built from TRBV6-5 and TRBJ1-4; D ambiguous. The CDR3 runs 15 residues. Germline values: CDR1 MNHEY, CDR2 SVGAGI. The ends were cut back, 6 bases at V and 3 bases at J, with 14 bases in the middle.

In DNA, the CDR3 is TGTGCCAGCAGCCAGCCGGGACTAGCGGGATCCTACGAGCAGTACTTC. It specifies CASSQPGLAGSYEQYF. The chain combines TRBV3-1 (or the pseudogene TRBV3-2) with TRBJ2-7; 13 positions agree with TRBD2. The V gene end was trimmed by 3 bases and the J gene end by 1 base; junction bases not matched to a gene: 3. The germline gives CDR1 LGHDT, CDR2 YNNKEL (reference sequence). The CDR3 length is 16 residues.

The genes are TRBV9 and TRBJ2-3, with TRBD2 matching 13 bases. The J segment lost 2 bases and the V segment lost 4 bases, leaving 4 bases of the junction unmatched. Germline CDR1 and CDR2: SGDLS and YYNGEE. This CDR3 is 16 amino acids long. The CDR3 region has the DNA TGTGCCAGCAGCCGTACTAGCGGGAGGGCCACAGATACGCAGTATTTT. Protein: CASSRTSGRATDTQYF.

The rearrangement links TRBV7-4 to TRBJ1-4; 9 nucleotides line up with TRBD1. This CDR3 is 17 amino acids long. The V segment lost 5 bases and the J segment 4 bases; nucleotides outside the gene matches: 11. The germline V gene encodes CDR1 SGHVT and CDR2 SQSDAQ. Here the CDR3 DNA reads TGTGCCAGCAGCGACCGACAGGGGGTCTCAATTAATGAAAAACTGTTTTTT. This gives the protein CASSDRQGVSINEKLFF.

In nucleotides, the CDR3 is TGTGCCAGCAGCCCCGGGACTAGGGGGCACACCGGGGAGCTGTTTTTT. Its protein is CASSPGTRGHTGELFF. The chain has TRBV3-1 (or the pseudogene TRBV3-2) and TRBJ2-2; TRBD2 might be the D (8 bases). Trimming pared 4 bases from V and 3 bases from J, leaving 15 bases between. Looked up from germline, CDR1 is LGHDT and CDR2 is YNNKEL (reference sequence). This CDR3 contains 16 residues.

The CDR3 here is CASSPRSGTYTYEQYF. CDR3 nucleotides: TGTGCCAGCAGCCCCCGCTCCGGGACTTATACCTACGAGCAGTACTTC. This chain connects TRBV4-2 to TRBJ2-7, with a possible D match to TRBD2 (6 bases). Trimming pared 4 bases from V and 2 bases from J, leaving 18 bases between. The CDR3 spans 16 residues. The germline V gene has CDR1 LGHNA and CDR2 YNFKEQ.

V and J are TRBV7-9 and TRBJ2-7, with TRBD1 identical over 7 bases. The CDR3 is made up of 18 amino acids. V shed 2 bases, J shed 2 bases, and the junction held 15 bases outside the gene matches. Germline values: CDR1 SEHNR, CDR2 FQNEAQ (reference sequence). CDR3 sequence reads: CASSLNPLDRVIPYEQYF. The CDR3 DNA follows: TGTGCCAGCAGCTTAAACCCCCTCGACAGGGTGATTCCCTACGAGCAGTACTTC.

V is TRBV5-6 and J is TRBJ2-7; 9 positions agree with TRBD1. The CDR3 runs to 15 residues. Germline lookup yields CDR1 SGHDT and CDR2 YYEEEE. The V and J ends lost 3 bases and 5 bases, in that order; junction bases with no gene match: 9. The CDR3 sequence is CASSSTGTGRHEQYF. The DNA of the CDR3 is TGTGCCAGCAGCTCTACCGGGACAGGGCGTCACGAGCAGTACTTC.

CDR3 sequence: CALQGEYAGANVLTF. DNA for the CDR3: TGTGCCTTACAGGGGGAATATGCTGGGGCCAACGTCCTGACTTTC. The V gene is TRBV30, the J gene TRBJ2-6; TRBD1 aligns across 8 bases. Unmatched junction bases numbered 7, after V lost 7 bases and J lost 2 bases. The CDR3 has 15 residues. The V gene's germline CDR1 is GTSNPN and CDR2 SVGIG (reference sequence). Filled out from reference TRBV30 and TRBJ2-6, the complete variable domain reads SQTIHQWPATLVQPVGSPLSLECTVEGTSNPNLYWYRQAAGRGLQLLFYSVGIGQISSEVPQNLSASRPQDRQFILSSKKLLLSDSGFYLCALQGEYAGANVLTFGAGSRLTVL.

The chain recombines TRBV10-2 with TRBJ2-2; the match to TRBD2 covers 14 bases. This CDR3 region has 17 residues. V shed 11 bases and J 4 bases; nucleotides not matched to a gene: 12. In germline, CDR1 is WSHSY, CDR2 SAAADI. DNA for the CDR3: TGCGCCCCCAGCCGACTAGCGGGAGGGCCTGGCACCGGGGAGCTGTTTTTT. It yields the protein CAPSRLAGGPGTGELFF.

CDR3 protein: CASSLGGRGLTGELFF. CDR3 nucleotide sequence: TGTGCCAGCAGCTTAGGGGGCAGGGGGTTAACCGGGGAGCTGTTTTTT. The chain is built from TRBV11-2 and TRBJ2-2, with TRBD1 identical over 7 bases. CDR1 SGHAT and CDR2 FQNNGV come from the germline V gene. The CDR3 has 16 amino acids. J lost 5 bases, V lost 1 base, and 7 bases had no gene match.

The V and J genes are TRBV28 and TRBJ1-6, with TRBD1 matching over 7 bases. V lost 6 bases to trimming and J lost 6 bases; unmatched junction nucleotides: 5. Germline V gene data show CDR1 as MDHEN and CDR2 as SYDVKM. The CDR3 runs 14 residues. CDR3 DNA sequence: TGTGCCAGCAGCCCCGGGACAGTTAATTCACCCCTCCACTTT. As protein: CASSPGTVNSPLHF.

This rearrangement joins TRBV6-5 to TRBJ2-4, with no clear D. The CDR3 is 13 amino acids. Trimming pared 4 bases from V and 4 bases from J, leaving 8 bases between. Germline CDR1 reads MNHEY; CDR2 reads SVGAGI. The CDR3 DNA is TGTGCCAGCAGTTCTGAGCGAAAAAACATTCAGTACTTC. Translated: CASSSERKNIQYF.

CDR3 sequence: CASSHSGSDTQYF. CDR3 sequence (DNA): TGTGCCAGCAGCCACTCAGGGTCAGATACGCAGTATTTT. The chain employs TRBV7-2 and TRBJ2-3; TRBD1 is a possible D gene (5 bases). CDR1 is SGHTA and CDR2 is FQGNSA in the germline V gene. V dropped 5 bases and J dropped 4 bases, with 10 bases sitting between them. The CDR3 covers 13 residues.

The rearrangement links TRBV19 to TRBJ1-2; 8 bases align to TRBD1. This CDR3 has 13 amino acids. The germline V gene encodes CDR1 LNHDA and CDR2 SQIVND (reference sequence). Here the CDR3 reads CAAGTGENYGYTF. In DNA form, the CDR3 reads TGTGCAGCGGGGACAGGAGAGAACTATGGCTACACCTTC.

V is TRBV7-3 and J is TRBJ2-7; the match to TRBD2 covers 9 bases. The CDR3 sequence is 16 residues long. Looked up from germline, CDR1 is SGHTA and CDR2 is FQGTGA. The junction had 10 bases not matched to a gene; V was cut back by 7 bases and J by 0 bases. DNA of the CDR3: TGTGCCAGCATTCCCGCCGGTAGCGGGAGCTCCTACGAGCAGTACTTC. This sequence encodes CASIPAGSGSSYEQYF.

This clone was picked up one time. The J gene is TRBJ2-3, the V gene TRBV28; D uncertain. The CDR3 runs to 15 residues. CDR1 and CDR2 (germline): MDHEN, SYDVKM. V was trimmed by 8 bases and J by 0 bases, leaving 15 bases between them. CDR3 DNA: TGTGCCAGCTCCATTCAGAGGCCTAGCACAGATACGCAGTATTTT. As protein: CASSIQRPSTDTQYF.

The chain has TRBV28 and TRBJ1-1, with TRBD1 matching over 7 bases. Germline V gives CDR1 MDHEN, CDR2 SYDVKM. This CDR3 is 14 amino acids long. The J segment lost 1 base and the V segment lost 7 bases, leaving 6 bases of the junction unmatched. CDR3 residues: CASTPTGQNTEAFF. Here the CDR3 DNA reads TGTGCCAGCACGCCGACAGGGCAGAACACTGAAGCTTTCTTT.

The chain carries TRBV24-1 and TRBJ1-2; D remains ambiguous. Germline V gene data show CDR1 as KGHDR and CDR2 as SFDVKD. The V end lost 2 bases, the J end lost 1 base, and 7 bases lay between the germline ends. There are 14 residues in the CDR3. This chain's CDR3 is CATSDSRLNYGYTF. The CDR3 region has the DNA TGTGCCACCAGTGATTCGAGACTTAACTATGGCTACACCTTC.

This sequence joins TRBV7-2 and TRBJ2-7; 12 nucleotides line up with TRBD2. The germline V gene encodes CDR1 SGHTA and CDR2 FQGNSA. With 5 bases clipped from V and 4 bases from J, the junction kept 3 bases outside the gene matches. The CDR3 is 14 amino acids. CDR3 nucleotides: TGTGCCAGCAGCCTGACTAGCGGGAGTTACGAGCAGTACTTC. It codes for CASSLTSGSYEQYF.

CDR3 nucleotides: TGTGCCAGCAGCTTAGGGGACAGTAAAGAGACCCAGTACTTC. Protein sequence: CASSLGDSKETQYF. The chain carries TRBV7-9 and TRBJ2-5, with 7 nucleotides matching TRBD1. This CDR3 region has 14 residues. CDR1 SEHNR and CDR2 FQNEAQ come from the germline V gene (reference sequence). Trimming at V came to 1 base and at J to 3 bases, leaving 2 bases not matched to a gene.

CDR3 sequence (DNA): TGCGCCAGCAGTGAGCTCATATCCGGGGCAGATACGCAGTATTTT. Translation: CASSELISGADTQYF. The genes are TRBV10-2 and TRBJ2-3, with TRBD2 as a possible D gene (5 bases). This CDR3 has 15 amino acids. Trimming pared 2 bases from V and 4 bases from J, leaving 13 bases between. Germline assignment: CDR1 WSHSY and CDR2 SAAADI.

The rearrangement joins TRBV29-1 to TRBJ1-3, with D unclear. This CDR3 comprises 12 residues. Trimming stripped 0 bases from V and 4 bases from J, with 4 bases between. The germline V gene has CDR1 SQVTM and CDR2 ANQGSEA. CDR3 nucleotides: TGCAGCGTTGAAGAACTGGGAAACACCATATATTTT. It translates to CSVEELGNTIYF. The whole variable domain, filled in from reference TRBV29-1 and TRBJ1-3, reads SAVISQKPSRDICQRGTSLTIQCQVDSQVTMMFWYRQQPGQSLTLIATANQGSEATYESGFVIDKFPISRPNLTFSTLTVSNMSPEDSSIYLCSVEELGNTIYFGEGSWLTVV.

The chain uses TRBV2 and TRBJ1-2; D may be TRBD1 (6 bases). CDR3 size: 14 residues. Germline assignment: CDR1 SNHLY and CDR2 FYNNEI. V was clipped by 6 bases and J by 2 bases, with 13 bases between them. CDR3 in DNA: TGTGCCAGCAGGGGTTTGGGGACAAACTATGGCTACACCTTC. Its protein is CASRGLGTNYGYTF. The complete variable domain, with remaining parts taken from reference TRBV2 and TRBJ1-2, reads EPEVTQTPSHQVTQMGQEVILRCVPISNHLYFYWYRQILGQKVEFLVSFYNNEISEKSEIFDDQFSVERPDGSNFTLKIRSTKLEDSAMYFCASRGLGTNYGYTFGSGTRLTVV.

The chain employs TRBV11-3 and TRBJ2-1, with 10 bases that match TRBD2. Germline loops: CDR1 SGHNT, CDR2 YENEEA. V dropped 4 bases and J dropped 2; count of bases not matched to a gene: 2. This CDR3 has 15 residues. DNA of the CDR3: TGTGCCAGCAGCTCGCTAGCGGGGGCCTACAATGAGCAGTTCTTC. It yields the protein CASSSLAGAYNEQFF. The full variable domain, with the rest looked up from reference TRBV11-3 and TRBJ2-1, is EAGVVQSPRYKIIEKKQPVAFWCNPISGHNTLYWYLQNLGQGPELLIRYENEEAVDDSQLPKDRFSAERLKGVDSTLKIQPAELGDSAVYLCASSSLAGAYNEQFFGPGTRLTVL.

The rearrangement links TRBV4-3 to TRBJ1-6, with a tentative D call TRBD1 (5 bases). Germline CDR1 LGHNA, CDR2 YSLEER. CDR3 length: 15 amino acids. V lost 0 bases, J lost 9 bases, and 12 bases lay in between. The CDR3 is CASSQDSRVISPLHF. DNA for the CDR3: TGCGCCAGCAGCCAAGATTCCAGGGTTATTTCACCCCTCCACTTT.